This entry lists 11 T cell receptor beta chains sequenced from one sample in a study of cytomegalovirus exposure and HLA in healthy donors. PCR employed 60 Vbeta and 13 Jbeta primers. Profiled with immunoSEQ multiplex PCR; TCRdb holds only in-frame clones, not every one. The sample consists of some 210,000 clones, about 90% of them appearing once. Sequencing was done on a sample of PBMCs. All receptors come from a man aged 30 to 45 in good health and CMV-seronegative.

The chain combines TRBV5-1 with TRBJ2-2; 8 nucleotides line up with TRBD2. The CDR3 spans 15 residues. Trimming took 4 bases from V and 4 from J; bases not matched to a gene: 6. Germline V lookup: CDR1 SGHRS, CDR2 YFSETQ. The CDR3 loop is CASSPGGVSTGELFF. The CDR3 coding sequence is TGCGCCAGCAGCCCGGGGGGGGTCAGCACCGGGGAGCTGTTTTTT.

V and J are TRBV2 and TRBJ2-1; 10 bases are shared with TRBD2. The trim removed 7 bases at V and 5 bases at J, leaving 23 bases unmatched. This CDR3 comprises 20 residues. Germline lookup yields CDR1 SNHLY and CDR2 FYNNEI. The DNA for the CDR3 is TGTGCCAGCAACGAAAGGGCGACTAGCGGGTGGTCCTATGTCCACAATGAGCAGTTCTTC. Translation: CASNERATSGWSYVHNEQFF.

This clone was counted a few times. The chain recombines TRBV5-1 with TRBJ2-5; 7 nucleotides align to TRBD2. The germline CDR1 and CDR2 sequences are SGHRS and YFSETQ. The CDR3 has 15 residues. V lost 4 bases and J lost 5; bases outside the gene matches: 11. The chain's CDR3 is CASSPNPGGGETQYF. The CDR3 nucleotides read TGCGCCAGCAGCCCCAATCCGGGGGGAGGGGAGACCCAGTACTTC.

This chain links TRBV19 with TRBJ1-1; 9 nucleotides align to TRBD1. The CDR3 totals 15 residues. Germline CDR1 and CDR2: LNHDA and SQIVND (reference sequence). The V segment lost 5 bases and the J segment 5 bases; nucleotides outside the gene matches: 9. The CDR3 bases are TGTGCCAGTAGTGTACAGGGGGCGGAGTGGACTGAAGCTTTCTTT. Translating it yields CASSVQGAEWTEAFF.

Worth noting for this clone: This sample also contains other DNA sequences that code for the same CDR3. The chain uses TRBV5-1 and TRBJ2-5; D is unresolved. Per germline, CDR1 SGHRS and CDR2 YFSETQ. The CDR3 consists of 14 residues. Trimming pared 2 bases from V and 4 bases from J, leaving 12 bases between. This chain's CDR3 is CASSFGPSGETQYF. CDR3 sequence (DNA): TGCGCCAGCAGCTTTGGGCCGTCAGGAGAGACCCAGTACTTC.

The chain joins TRBV5-1 to TRBJ2-5; D is unclear. TRBJ2-7 matches the DNA end more closely, so the J call is doubtful. CDR3 length: 15 amino acids. Germline V lookup: CDR1 SGHRS, CDR2 YFSETQ. The CDR3: CASSLGSSTRYEQYF. CDR3 in DNA: TGCGCCAGCAGCTTGGGATCTTCGACTCGCTACGAGCAGTACTTC.

V and J are TRBV6-5 and TRBJ1-1; D possibly corresponds to TRBD1 (5 bases). Germline loops: CDR1 MNHEY, CDR2 SVGAGI. This CDR3 spans 14 amino acids. V was pared by 6 bases and J by 1 base, with 12 bases between. CDR3 sequence: CASRGGRQNTEAFF. The CDR3 region has the DNA TGTGCCAGCAGGGGGGGAAGACAGAACACTGAAGCTTTCTTT.

This chain uses TRBV28 with TRBJ2-7; 10 nucleotides line up with TRBD2. The CDR3 totals 15 residues. Trimming removed 6 bases from V and 1 base from J; junction bases left unmatched: 6. Per the germline V gene, CDR1 is MDHEN and CDR2 is SYDVKM. The CDR3 DNA is TGTGCCAGCAGCCCTAGCGGGAGATCATCCTACGAGCAGTACTTC. This gives the protein CASSPSGRSSYEQYF.

In nucleotides, the CDR3 is TGTGCCAGCAGCCTCCGATCGGCGGGACGGGGAAAAACCTACGAGCAGTACTTC. Encoded protein: CASSLRSAGRGKTYEQYF. The chain links TRBV7-8 to TRBJ2-5; D perhaps matches TRBD2 (6 bases). The J call may be incorrect, as the DNA end agrees better with TRBJ2-7. The V gene's germline CDR1 is SGHVS and CDR2 FQNEAQ. The CDR3 totals 18 residues.

This clone came up once. The junction departs from the called germline gene at one end, perhaps through a read error. This chain joins TRBV9 and TRBJ1-1; D is ambiguous. Germline CDR1 reads SGDLS; CDR2 reads YYNGEE. The CDR3 has 9 amino acids. The CDR3 sequence: CASSARQEF. CDR3 bases: TGTGCCAGCAGCGCCCGCCAGGAATTT.

This chain joins TRBV18 and TRBJ1-5, with TRBD1 as a possible D gene (5 bases). Trimming removed 5 bases from V and 3 bases from J, with 11 bases in between. The CDR3 sequence is 14 residues long. Germline CDR1 reads KGHSH; CDR2 reads LQKENI. Written as DNA, the CDR3 is TGTGCCAGCTCAGACAGAGACTTCAATCAGCCCCAGCATTTT. Protein sequence: CASSDRDFNQPQHF.